Included here is one T cell receptor (beta chain) sequence, with context. Its antigen is unidentified. This CDR3 is also generated by other DNA sequences in the sample. This CDR3 region has 15 residues. Trimming pared 1 base from V and 2 bases from J, leaving 11 bases between. CDR1 is LNHDA, CDR2 SQIVND, per germline (reference sequence). This sample is drawn from a study of shared clonotypes between healthy human individuals. Study context: A donor's plate count was three for CD4 naive and three for CD4 memory; CD8 naive had two and CD8 memory one.

CD8 cells classed as naive were CD45RO-negative and positively selected for CCR7, excluding terminally differentiated effector memory CD45RA+ cells. Study conclusions and caveats: Clonotypes that were shared across a handful of donors made up around 5% of naive CD4 clonotypes. In the sorted subsets, rarefaction showed sequencing was incomplete despite large depth.

The authors' processing: Quality scores were absent from the junction-only immunoSEQ sequences, so filtering differed. The table came from immunoSEQ multiplex PCR; TCRdb's copy has only in-frame clones and leaves some out. V and J calls and clone size follow that table, whereas D and trimming were derived from the DNA. The sample has about 2 million clones; less than 95% are singletons. The sequencing sample was made of naive CD8+ T cells sorted from blood. This receptor was obtained from a man aged 18 to 29 in good health. This chain links TRBV19 with TRBJ1-2, with D unclear. CDR3 residues: CASSIGRGTNYGYTF. The CDR3 DNA sequence: TGTGCCAGTAGTATAGGACGGGGAACAAACTATGGCTACACCTTC.